The 32 T cell receptor beta chains listed next were all sequenced from one sample in a study of lymphopenia after photon versus proton radiotherapy. This table comes from immunoSEQ multiplex PCR, and its TCRdb copy is limited to in-frame clones, with some not included. The sample gives about 30,000 clones, about nine tenths of which show up once; roughly 6.2% is in the top ten. This specimen consisted of peripheral blood, obtained from a patient treated with photon-based radiotherapy. Receptors originate from a woman aged 45 to 65 with pancreatic cancer.

This sequence joins TRBV4-2 and TRBJ2-7; D not resolved. Trimming took 1 base from V and 5 from J, leaving 18 bases between them. The germline V gene has CDR1 LGHNA and CDR2 YNFKEQ. The CDR3 has 16 amino acids. CDR3 loop: CASSQVPGKLLDEQYF. In DNA form, the CDR3 reads TGTGCCAGCAGCCAAGTACCCGGAAAACTTCTTGACGAGCAGTACTTC.

V is TRBV6-1 and J is TRBJ1-2; tentatively, D is TRBD1 (6 bases). The germline gives CDR1 MNHNS, CDR2 SASEGT. The CDR3 totals 14 residues. Trimming stripped 3 bases from V and 8 bases from J, with 16 bases between. CDR3 region: CASSELGGARGYTF. As DNA, the CDR3 is TGTGCCAGCAGTGAGTTGGGGGGGGCGCGAGGCTACACCTTC.

The genes are TRBV7-2 and TRBJ2-2, with D possibly TRBD1 on 6 matching bases. This CDR3 region has 15 residues. Germline V CDR1 and CDR2: SGHTA, FQGNSA. Trimming removed 3 bases at V and 3 bases at J, with 11 bases between. The CDR3 region has the DNA TGTGCCAGCAGCTTGGTTAACAGGGACACCGGGGAGCTGTTTTTT. This gives the protein CASSLVNRDTGELFF.

The chain recombines TRBV28 with TRBJ2-1, with 8 bases that match TRBD2. This CDR3 contains 16 residues. Germline trimming cut 3 bases from V and 3 bases from J; bases unmatched to any gene: 7. Germline CDR1 reads MDHEN; CDR2 reads SYDVKM. The CDR3 bases are TGTGCCAGCAGTTTCGGGGGGGCTTCCTTCTACAATGAGCAGTTCTTC. Translated: CASSFGGASFYNEQFF.

Notes on this clone: This sequence may be a read error, since a much larger clone differs from it by one base. The same CDR3 can be traced to other DNA sequences in this sample. The CDR3 sequence: CASSQDISTGRDEQYF. The CDR3 region has the DNA TGCGCCAGCAGCCAAGATATCAGCACGGGGCGGGACGAGCAGTACTTC. The chain uses TRBV4-3 and TRBJ2-7, with D possibly being TRBD1 or TRBD2 (5 bases each). V was clipped by 0 bases and J by 5 bases, with 17 bases between them. The CDR3 extends over 16 amino acids. Germline-derived CDR1 and CDR2 are LGHNA and YSLEER.

The rearrangement uses TRBV7-2 and TRBJ2-3, with TRBD2 matching 12 bases. This CDR3 spans 17 amino acids. V shed 2 bases and J 10 bases; nucleotides not matched to a gene: 13. Per the germline V gene, CDR1 is SGHTA and CDR2 is FQGNSA. CDR3 sequence (DNA): TGTGCCAGCAGCTTATTTCGGACTAGCGGGGCGGCAGTTGCGCAGTATTTT. Encoded protein: CASSLFRTSGAAVAQYF.

This chain's CDR3 is CASSRLAGGHEQFF. CDR3 bases: TGTGCCAGTAGTAGACTAGCGGGAGGGCATGAGCAGTTCTTC. V usage is TRBV19 and J usage is TRBJ2-1; TRBD2 matches 14 bases. J lost 8 bases, V lost 4 bases, and 1 base had no gene match. This CDR3 has 14 residues. Germline CDR1 LNHDA, CDR2 SQIVND (reference sequence).

A single count supports this clone. Other DNA sequences from this sample encode an identical CDR3 as well. The rearrangement joins TRBV4-1 to TRBJ1-2; D is perhaps TRBD1 (5 bases). Looked up from germline, CDR1 is MGHRA and CDR2 is YSYEKL. V dropped 5 bases and J dropped 0 bases, with 16 bases sitting between them. The CDR3 totals 16 residues. CDR3 coding DNA: TGCGCCAGCAGCTATACCTGGGGGGAAGCTAACTATGGCTACACCTTC. Amino acids: CASSYTWGEANYGYTF.

This clone appeared a single time. This chain joins TRBV15 and TRBJ2-3; 7 bases line up with TRBD2. The trim removed 4 bases at V and 3 bases at J, leaving 7 bases unmatched. From germline, CDR1 is LNHNV and CDR2 YYDKDF (reference sequence). CDR3 length: 15 residues. CDR3 region: CATSTGGTLTDTQYF. The CDR3 nucleotides read TGTGCCACCAGCACCGGGGGGACTCTAACAGATACGCAGTATTTT.

V gene TRBV6-1 combines with J gene TRBJ1-1; 10 positions match TRBD1. The junction had 3 bases not matched to a gene; V was cut back by 6 bases and J by 2 bases. This CDR3 region has 14 residues. Germline V gene data show CDR1 as MNHNS and CDR2 as SASEGT. The CDR3 is CASSDRGHNTEAFF. The CDR3 DNA reads as TGTGCCAGCAGCGACAGGGGGCATAACACTGAAGCTTTCTTT.

The CDR3 nucleotides read TGCGCCAGCAGTGAGTCAGAGACTAGCGGACTGAAAGAGACCCAGTACTTC. As protein: CASSESETSGLKETQYF. The rearrangement joins TRBV10-2 to TRBJ2-5; TRBD2 matches 9 bases. CDR1 and CDR2 (germline): WSHSY, SAAADI. The CDR3 length is 17 residues. J was trimmed by 3 bases and V by 0 bases; bases with no gene match: 8.

This chain uses TRBV7-8 with TRBJ1-1; D not certain. Germline loops: CDR1 SGHVS, CDR2 FQNEAQ. The germline V and J ends were trimmed by 5 bases and 2 bases, with 6 bases remaining between them. There are 12 residues in the CDR3. CDR3 nucleotides: TGTGCCAGCAGCACCACTAACACTGAAGCTTTCTTT. This sequence encodes CASSTTNTEAFF.

V is TRBV6-6 and J is TRBJ1-5, with D perhaps matching TRBD1 (6 bases). There are 16 residues in the CDR3. V was clipped by 2 bases and J by 3 bases, with 14 bases between them. The V gene's germline CDR1 is MNHNY and CDR2 SVGAGI (reference sequence). The CDR3 here is CASSYRGRGANQPQHF. The CDR3 DNA reads TGTGCCAGCAGTTACCGAGGGAGGGGGGCCAATCAGCCCCAGCATTTT.

This chain connects TRBV28 to TRBJ2-7, with 7 bases matching TRBD1. CDR1 is MDHEN and CDR2 is SYDVKM in the germline V gene. This CDR3 is 13 amino acids long. The V gene end was trimmed by 9 bases and the J gene end by 3 bases; junction bases not matched to a gene: 8. CDR3 nucleotides: TGTGCCAGTCACGGGACAGAGATCTACGAGCAGTACTTC. As protein: CASHGTEIYEQYF.

J is TRBJ1-1 and V is TRBV6-6; the match to TRBD1 covers 10 bases. J lost 4 bases, V lost 8 bases, and 7 bases had no gene match. Germline loops: CDR1 MNHNY, CDR2 SVGAGI (reference sequence). This CDR3 has 14 amino acids. CDR3 loop: CASDGGQGFTEAFF. The CDR3 nucleotides read TGTGCCAGCGACGGGGGACAGGGGTTCACTGAAGCTTTCTTT.

The genes are TRBV12-2 and TRBJ2-3; the DNA was not compared with TRBD1, the D call given in the table. TRBV12-2 is noted as a pseudogene. CDR3 length equals 17 residues. The CDR3 region is CASRSPNRDSGPDTQYF. The CDR3 DNA reads as TGTGCAAGTCGCTCCCCCAACCGGGACAGCGGACCAGATACGCAGTATTTT.

The chain links TRBV15 to TRBJ2-7; possibly TRBD1 or TRBD2 for D (5 bases each). Trimming stripped 1 base from V and 3 bases from J, with 10 bases between. The germline gives CDR1 LNHNV, CDR2 YYDKDF (reference sequence). The CDR3 runs to 14 residues. CDR3 amino acids: CATSRGRDLYEQYF. The CDR3, as DNA: TGTGCCACCAGCAGAGGCCGGGACCTCTACGAGCAGTACTTC.

V is TRBV7-9 and J is TRBJ2-5; 10 bases map to TRBD1. Germline CDR1 is SEHNR and CDR2 is FQNEAQ (reference sequence). This CDR3 spans 15 amino acids. The trim removed 5 bases at V and 3 bases at J, leaving 6 bases unmatched. CDR3 sequence reads: CASSGRGQGKETQYF. The CDR3 region has the DNA TGTGCCAGCAGCGGAAGGGGACAGGGGAAAGAGACCCAGTACTTC.

The chain links TRBV28 to TRBJ2-5; 10 nucleotides match TRBD1. Germline lookup yields CDR1 MDHEN and CDR2 SYDVKM. This CDR3 has 14 residues. Unmatched junction bases numbered 2, after V lost 4 bases and J lost 3 bases. In nucleotides, the CDR3 is TGTGCCAGCAGTTGGGGACAGGGGAAAGAGACCCAGTACTTC. Translating it yields CASSWGQGKETQYF.

The chain recombines TRBV27 with TRBJ2-7; 14 positions match TRBD2. CDR3 length: 16 residues. After removal of 4 bases from V and 5 bases from J, the junction contained 7 bases not matched to a gene. Germline V gene data show CDR1 as MNHEY and CDR2 as SMNVEV (reference sequence). This chain's CDR3 is CASSSGTSGSSNEQYF. The CDR3 nucleotides read TGTGCCAGCAGTTCCGGGACTAGCGGGAGCTCTAACGAGCAGTACTTC.

The rearrangement joins TRBV5-1 to TRBJ1-2; 7 positions agree with TRBD1. In germline, CDR1 is SGHRS, CDR2 YFSETQ. J gave up 8 bases and V 2 bases, and 9 bases lay outside the gene matches. This CDR3 region has 14 residues. Here the CDR3 reads CASSLRRGPDGYTF. CDR3 DNA sequence: TGCGCCAGCAGCTTAAGGAGGGGGCCGGACGGCTACACCTTC.

The genes are TRBV5-6 and TRBJ1-4; D is uncertain. The CDR3 sequence is 15 residues long. Trimming took 0 bases from V and 1 from J, leaving 7 bases between them. Germline CDR1 SGHDT, CDR2 YYEEEE. The CDR3, as DNA: TGTGCCAGCAGCTTGGGGCACCTAACTAATGAAAAACTGTTTTTT. Protein: CASSLGHLTNEKLFF.

J is TRBJ1-1 and V is TRBV28; TRBD1 matches at 10 bases. Germline V gene lookup returns CDR1 MDHEN and CDR2 SYDVKM. Trimming removed 6 bases from V and 11 bases from J; junction bases left unmatched: 12. The CDR3 has 14 residues. CDR3 DNA: TGTGCCAGCAGCCCAGACAGGGGGCTGTTAGAGGCTTTCTTT. It yields the protein CASSPDRGLLEAFF.

The chain recombines TRBV5-1 with TRBJ1-3; the D is unclear. V was cut by 0 bases and J by 0 bases, with 7 bases left in between. Germline-derived CDR1 and CDR2 are SGHRS and YFSETQ. The CDR3 contains 15 residues. The CDR3 DNA sequence: TGCGCCAGCAGCTTGGGCCTGGTCTCTGGAAACACCATATATTTT. Protein product: CASSLGLVSGNTIYF. The variable domain in full, completed from reference TRBV5-1 and TRBJ1-3, reads KAGVTQTPRYLIKTRGQQVTLSCSPISGHRSVSWYQQTPGQGLQFLFEYFSETQRNKGNFPGRFSGRQFSNSRSEMNVSTLELGDSALYLCASSLGLVSGNTIYFGEGSWLTVV.

This chain uses TRBV18 with TRBJ1-1, with D unclear. The CDR3 covers 13 residues. CDR1 is KGHSH, CDR2 LQKENI, per germline. V dropped 3 bases and J dropped 2 bases, with 7 bases sitting between them. The CDR3 here is CASSPQRNTEAFF. CDR3 sequence (DNA): TGTGCCAGCTCACCCCAAAGAAACACTGAAGCTTTCTTT. Full variable domain (remainder filled in from reference TRBV18 and TRBJ1-1): NAGVMQNPRHLVRRRGQEARLRCSPMKGHSHVYWYRQLPEEGLKFMVYLQKENIIDESGMPKERFSAEFPKEGPSILRIQQVVRGDSAAYFCASSPQRNTEAFFGQGTRLTVV.

The chain combines TRBV27 with TRBJ1-4, with a possible D match to TRBD1 (6 bases). CDR3 length: 14 residues. The V gene lost 5 bases and the J gene lost 4 bases, with 11 bases spanning the gap. Germline lookup yields CDR1 MNHEY and CDR2 SMNVEV (reference sequence). CDR3 residues: CASSPTGGNEKLFF. CDR3 DNA sequence: TGTGCCAGCAGTCCGACAGGCGGTAATGAAAAACTGTTTTTT.

This rearrangement joins TRBV30 to TRBJ2-2; D unclear. Trimming removed 0 bases from V and 1 base from J, with 6 bases in between. CDR3 size: 14 residues. Germline V gives CDR1 GTSNPN, CDR2 SVGIG (reference sequence). The CDR3 is CAWSVSGNTGELFF. The CDR3 DNA reads as TGTGCCTGGAGTGTATCCGGGAACACCGGGGAGCTGTTTTTT.

This clone was observed a single time. This chain connects TRBV6-5 to TRBJ2-7; 11 bases align to TRBD1. J lost 6 bases, V lost 4 bases, and 5 bases had no gene match. The V gene's germline CDR1 is MNHEY and CDR2 SVGAGI. The CDR3 consists of 14 residues. The CDR3 reads CASSSGQGVSEQYF. The CDR3, as DNA: TGTGCCAGCAGTTCGGGACAGGGGGTCAGCGAGCAGTACTTC.

The rearrangement uses TRBV7-6 and TRBJ2-7; tentative D call: TRBD1 (7 bases). Germline V CDR1 and CDR2: SGHVS, FNYEAQ. Trimming pared 1 base from V and 7 bases from J, leaving 14 bases between. The CDR3 runs 14 residues. The DNA for the CDR3 is TGTGCCAGCAGCTTAGGCCAGGGGGGCATAGAGCAGTACTTC. Protein: CASSLGQGGIEQYF.

This rearrangement joins TRBV6-1 to TRBJ2-7, with D possibly matching TRBD2 (5 bases). The CDR3 runs 13 residues. Between the trimmed V and J ends, which lost 7 bases and 2 bases, there was a span of 12 bases. CDR1 MNHNS and CDR2 SASEGT come from the germline V gene. The CDR3 region has the DNA TGTGCCAGCACCCCCCCGGGGACCTACGAGCAGTACTTC. Its translation: CASTPPGTYEQYF.

The chain joins TRBV29-1 to TRBJ1-2; 12 nucleotides agree with TRBD1. The trim removed 6 bases at V and 13 bases at J, leaving 12 bases unmatched. The CDR3 has 13 amino acids. From germline, CDR1 is SQVTM and CDR2 ANQGSEA. The CDR3 sequence is CSVRAGTGGESTF. CDR3 nucleotides: TGCAGCGTGAGGGCCGGGACAGGGGGCGAGAGCACCTTC.

The chain combines TRBV5-1 with TRBJ1-1; D remains unclear. Trimming shortened V by 0 bases and J by 1 base, and 13 bases separated the two germline ends. The CDR3 contains 16 residues. Germline V gives CDR1 SGHRS, CDR2 YFSETQ. The CDR3 spells CASSLARNSQNTEAFF. The CDR3 nucleotides are TGCGCCAGCAGCTTGGCTCGGAACAGTCAGAACACTGAAGCTTTCTTT.